This is a list of T cell receptor beta chains from one sample in a study of T cell responses to AZD1222 COVID-19 vaccine. TCRdb's copy holds only in-frame clones and misses some; the assay was immunoSEQ multiplex PCR. The table includes around 150,000 clones, around 93% detected once. The sequencing used peripheral blood, collected on day 0 of AZD1222 vaccination. All receptors derive from an adult in good health. Each CDR3 is given with its conserved first and last residue. The D gene is left open where the match is weak. A row's size may be missing; if present it is once, few, many or a size class.

TRBJ2-7,TRBV5-5,TRBD2,.,TGTGCCAGCAGCTTGGGAGGGACTAGCGACGAGCAGTACTTC,CASSLGGTSDEQYF
TRBJ1-1,TRBV28,TRBD1,.,TGTGCCAGCAGTTCGGGACAGGGCTACACTGAAGCTTTCTTT,CASSSGQGYTEAFF
TRBJ2-5,TRBV7-9,.,.,TGTGCCAGCAGCTTACAGGGAGGTCGGACCCAGTACTTC,CASSLQGGRTQYF
TRBJ1-4,TRBV10-3,.,once,TGTGCCATCAGTGACCCGATGGGGGGTGAAAAACTGTTTTTT,CAISDPMGGEKLFF
TRBJ2-7,TRBV18,TRBD2,.,TGTGCCAGCTCACCAGAGACTAGCGGGGCCGCCTACGAGCAGTACTTC,CASSPETSGAAYEQYF
TRBJ2-3,TRBV24-1,.,.,TGTGCCACCAGTGATAACCGGGGCCAGGAGAGCCGAGATACGCAGTATTTT,CATSDNRGQESRDTQYF
TRBJ2-1,TRBV19,.,.,TGTGCCAGTAGGCTTGGAGGGAGCTCCTACAATGAGCAGTTCTTC,CASRLGGSSYNEQFF
TRBJ2-3,TRBV18,.,.,TGTGCCAGCTCACCGGGGGGACAAGGGCACACAGATACGCAGTATTTT,CASSPGGQGHTDTQYF
TRBJ2-6,TRBV30,.,once,TGTGCCTGGGGGTCTGGGGCCAACGTCCTGACTTTC,CAWGSGANVLTF
TRBJ1-2,TRBV28,.,.,TGTGCCAGCAGTTTATTTGGCAGTAACTATGGCTACACCTTC,CASSLFGSNYGYTF
TRBJ1-5,TRBV4-3,.,.,TGCGCCAGCAGCCAAGAGCTGACCGATCAGCCCCAGCATTTT,CASSQELTDQPQHF
TRBJ1-1,TRBV6-6,TRBD1,.,TGTGCCAGCAGTTGGGGGACAGGAGCTAACACTGAAGCTTTCTTT,CASSWGTGANTEAFF
TRBJ1-5,TRBV28,TRBD1,.,TGTGCCAGCAGTTTTTCGCTTCAGGGGGGACAGATTAGCAATCAGCCCCAGCATTTT,CASSFSLQGGQISNQPQHF
TRBJ1-5,TRBV4-1,TRBD1,.,TGCGCCAGCAGCCAAGGCAGACAGGGTCTGATCAATCAGCCCCAGCATTTT,CASSQGRQGLINQPQHF
TRBJ1-2,TRBV18,.,once,TGTGCCAGCTCACCCTCAGGTGAGGGGCTCTATGGCTACACCTTC,CASSPSGEGLYGYTF
TRBJ2-2,TRBV11-3,TRBD1,.,TGTGCCAGCAGCTTAGATGGGACAGGGGCCACCGGGGAGCTGTTTTTT,CASSLDGTGATGELFF
TRBJ2-7,TRBV7-3,.,.,TGTGCCAGCAGCTTAATGGGGAGCCAACCCTACGAGCAGTACTTC,CASSLMGSQPYEQYF
TRBJ1-3,TRBV28,.,.,TGTGCCAGCAAGGTGCTCTCTGGAAACACCATATATTTT,CASKVLSGNTIYF
TRBJ1-1,TRBV18,.,.,TGTGCCAGCTCACCATCGGCAGGACCGAACACTGAAGCTTTCTTT,CASSPSAGPNTEAFF
TRBJ1-1,TRBV28,.,.,TGTGCCAGCAGTTTGGGCAGGGTGGGCACTGAAGCTTTCTTT,CASSLGRVGTEAFF
TRBJ2-1,TRBV2,.,.,TGTGCCAGCAGGGACTACTCCTACAATGAGCAGTTCTTC,CASRDYSYNEQFF
TRBJ1-2,TRBV20-1,TRBD1,.,TGCAGTGCTAGTGGACAGGGGCCCTCTGTCTATGGCTACACCTTC,CSASGQGPSVYGYTF
TRBJ2-3,TRBV5-8,TRBD2,.,TGTGCCAGCAGCTTGGATGGGACTACACTGGGCACAGATACGCAGTATTTT,CASSLDGTTLGTDTQYF
TRBJ2-6,TRBV13,.,.,TGTGCCCGCAGCTGGGGGGCTGGGGGTTCCGGGGCCAACGTCCTGACTTTC,CARSWGAGGSGANVLTF
TRBJ1-2,TRBV27,.,.,TGTGCCAGCAGTACAGGGAAAGGCTACACCTTC,CASSTGKGYTF
TRBJ1-3,TRBV5-1,.,.,TGCGCCAGCAGCTTGGAGGCAGTTGGCTCTGGAAACACCATATATTTT,CASSLEAVGSGNTIYF
TRBJ2-5,TRBV4-1,.,.,TGCGCCAGCAGCAAACAACAGCGGGAAGAGACCCAGTACTTC,CASSKQQREETQYF
TRBJ1-2,TRBV11-2,TRBD1,.,TGTGCCAGCAGCTTAAAAGGTGGACAGGGAATAGGCGGCTACACCTTC,CASSLKGGQGIGGYTF
TRBJ1-5,TRBV7-2,TRBD1,.,TGTGCCAGCAGCTTAGTAGGGACAGGGTCCAATCAGCCCCAGCATTTT,CASSLVGTGSNQPQHF
TRBJ1-5,TRBV5-1,.,.,TGCGCCAGCAGCTTGGCCAACGGTCAGCCCCAGCATTTT,CASSLANGQPQHF
TRBJ1-1,TRBV7-9,.,once,TGTGCCAGCAGCTCTACAGGTAACACTGAAGCTTTCTTT,CASSSTGNTEAFF
TRBJ1-1,TRBV5-1,.,once,TGCGCCAGCAGCCCCCCTGGGGTAGGGATTGGCACTGAAGCTTTCTTT,CASSPPGVGIGTEAFF
TRBJ2-3,TRBV25-1,.,.,TGTGCCAGCAGTGGTCACACAGATACGCAGTATTTT,CASSGHTDTQYF
TRBJ2-7,TRBV11-2,TRBD1,.,TGTGCCAGCAGCTTAAGTATGGGACAGGGGACCTACGAGCAGTACTTC,CASSLSMGQGTYEQYF
TRBJ2-5,TRBV2,.,once,TGTGCCAGCACGACCTCGTGGGCTACTAGTAGCGAGACCCAGTACTTC,CASTTSWATSSETQYF
TRBJ2-5,TRBV5-4,.,.,TGTGCCAGCAGCTTGTCGGGGTCGGAGACCCAGTACTTC,CASSLSGSETQYF
TRBJ2-3,TRBV28,.,.,TGTGCCAGCAGTTTAGGGACACTAAGCACAGATACGCAGTATTTT,CASSLGTLSTDTQYF
TRBJ2-7,TRBV14,TRBD1,once,TGTGCCAGCAGCCTGAACTACGGGACAGGGGTTTTCGAGCAGTACTTC,CASSLNYGTGVFEQYF
TRBJ1-5,TRBV28,.,.,TGTGCCTCACGGGACACCCCCGGGAATCAGCCCCAGCATTTT,CASRDTPGNQPQHF
TRBJ1-1,TRBV6-6,TRBD1,.,TGTGCCAGCAGTTACGCAACAGGGGGCGAGGATGAAGCTTTCTTT,CASSYATGGEDEAFF
TRBJ1-6,TRBV6-5,.,.,TGTGCCAGCAGCCCGACGGCCCAGTATAATTCACCCCTCCACTTT,CASSPTAQYNSPLHF
TRBJ2-1,TRBV7-9,.,.,TGTGCCAGCAGCCCTAACCTCGGTGGTTCAAGCTCCTACAATGAGCAGTTCTTC,CASSPNLGGSSSYNEQFF
TRBJ1-1,TRBV28,TRBD1,.,TGTGCCAGCAGTTTTCAGGGGGCCGCCATCACGGCCAACACTGAAGCTTTCTTT,CASSFQGAAITANTEAFF
TRBJ2-1,TRBV3-1/TRBV3-2,TRBD2,.,TGTGCCAGCAGCCCTTATGGGGGTAGCGGGGGGGTCAATGAGCAGTTCTTC,CASSPYGGSGGVNEQFF
TRBJ1-6,TRBV7-9,.,few,TGTGCCAGCAGCCCGGTGGATTCACCCCTCCACTTT,CASSPVDSPLHF
TRBJ1-4,TRBV30,.,.,TGTGCCTGGAGTGCTCCGGGAGCAACTAATGAAAAACTGTTTTTT,CAWSAPGATNEKLFF
TRBJ2-5,TRBV11-2,.,.,TGTGCCAGCAGCTTAGTCGGGTGGGAGACCCAGTACTTC,CASSLVGWETQYF
TRBJ1-1,TRBV2,.,.,TGTGCCAGCAGTGAACCCAATAGGGACACTGAAGCTTTCTTT,CASSEPNRDTEAFF
TRBJ2-7,TRBV28,.,.,.,CASSSSNYEQYF
TRBJ1-1,TRBV6-5,TRBD1,.,TGTGCCAGCCGCCGACAGGGGTACACTGAAGCTTTCTTT,CASRRQGYTEAFF
TRBJ2-7,TRBV6-5,TRBD1,.,TGTGCCAGCAGGGGTCAGGGGGATCCCTACGAGCAGTACTTC,CASRGQGDPYEQYF
TRBJ2-1,TRBV5-1,.,.,TGCGCCAGCAGCACCCCAGGTACGGGGGAATTCTTC,CASSTPGTGEFF
TRBJ1-2,TRBV5-6,.,.,TGTGCCAGCAGCTTGGTGCCAGAAAGCTATGGCTACACCTTC,CASSLVPESYGYTF
TRBJ2-2,TRBV6-5,.,.,TGTGCCAGCAGTTATATTCTCGCCGGGGAGCTGTTTTTT,CASSYILAGELFF
TRBJ2-5,TRBV7-3,TRBD1,.,TGTGCCAGCAGCTGGGACAGTAACCAAGAGACCCAGTACTTC,CASSWDSNQETQYF
TRBJ2-1,TRBV30,TRBD1,.,TGTGCCTGCGCAACGCTACAGGGGGCGCCCTACAATGAGCAGTTCTTC,CACATLQGAPYNEQFF
TRBJ1-5,TRBV2,.,.,TGTGCCAGCAACTCAGGGGATGAGTTGCAGCCCCAGCATTTT,CASNSGDELQPQHF